Below, one T cell receptor (beta chain) is given with its context. In its sample, this clonotype was seen many times. No antigen is known for it. Within one base of it there is no much larger clone, and no base qualities were kept. The source of the sample is a study of regulatory T cells in long-lasting Graves disease (dated by TCRdb to the early 2020s). In the study overall: Persistent Graves' disease was defined as antithyroid drug treatment for over 5 years with persistently positive TSH receptor autoantibodies. Patients with persistent Graves' disease were compared with patients with newly diagnosed Graves' disease using TCR sequencing and RNA sequencing of peripheral blood. The study was conducted in China and was registered as a clinical trial. A total of some 33 samples were covered by TCR sequencing, comprising approximately 13 persistent and about 20 newly diagnosed Graves' disease patients. On average, persistent Graves' disease patients in the clinical cohort had been on antithyroid drugs for about 10 years.

From the germline V gene, CDR1 is ENHRY and CDR2 is SYGVKD. There are 13 amino acids in the CDR3, from cysteine to phenylalanine inclusive. Just the 39-base CDR3 DNA is kept, in frame starting at base 1. Here V drops 9 bases and J drops 3 bases, and the junction holds 5 bases not matched to any gene. Per the publication, the time point label means: persistent/refractory GD, antithyroid drugs over 5 years with positive TRAb. For both TCR sequencing and RNA sequencing, RNA was extracted from PBMCs in TRIzol. The diagnosis of Graves' disease followed American Thyroid Association guidelines. The patients came from an endocrinology department in Xi'an, China. Each patient gave 9 to 10 milliliters of peripheral blood, collected in an EDTA anticoagulant tube. PBMCs were isolated by Ficoll Paque Plus density gradient separation without further T cell sorting. An Agilent 2100 Bioanalyzer and agarose gel were used to assess RNA quality, and a NanoDrop 2000 was used to measure RNA concentration.

Beyond this particular receptor, the publication reports: Sequencing and analysis were restricted to the TCR beta chain. The authors noted that the small sample size was a limitation that may lower accuracy. A larger number of public clonotypes was shared among persistent patients (under 3,000) than among newly diagnosed patients (roughly 970). Because the primary lesion, thyroid tissue, could not be accessed, the study looked at peripheral blood alone. Lower TCR Shannon entropy and fewer highly expanded clones were observed in persistent Graves' disease patients than in newly diagnosed patients, which suggested clonal expansion. TRBV28, TRBJ1-2 and TRBJ2-5 were preferentially used in persistent disease, while TRBV20-1 and TRBJ2-1 were favored in newly diagnosed disease.

The method behind the library was multiplex PCR. The instrument given in TCRdb is Illumina HiSeq 4000. iRepertoire HTBI primers and Arm-PCR amplification of CDR3 regions were used to construct TCR beta libraries. Before sequencing, the PCR products underwent gel purification. Per the authors' processing: Gene usage analysis of CDR3 amino acid clonotypes relied on the roughly 60 TRBV and about 15 TRBJ segments identified across samples. Filtered high-quality paired reads were merged into contigs using COPE and FqMerger. Contigs were aligned with BLAST to IMGT TRBV, TRBD and TRBJ reference genes, and CDR3 was defined per IMGT. Any clonotype with a frequency above 0.1% was counted as a highly expanded clone. Shannon entropy served as the measure of repertoire diversity, while the Gini coefficient captured V-J evenness. Public clonotypes were defined as clonotypes shared by more than one individual. Starting from the raw public reads, TCRdb applied fastp trimming at Q25, assembled clones with MiXCR and retained in-frame beta chains. Every distinct CDR3 protein forms one entry, paired with its most common genes and DNA. V and J calls and clone size were set by TCRdb, not the authors. The sample table records approximately 500,000 distinct CDR3 sequences; under 25% of these occur just once. Over 6% of the sample is held by the ten biggest clonotypes.

The chain links TRBV10-3 with TRBJ1-2, with 9 bases in between that match TRBD1. The TCR sequence derives from a female donor with Graves disease. This specimen was peripheral blood mononuclear cells (PBMCs), taken when the disease was refractory, from a patient treated with antithyroid drugs. CDR3 protein: CAIRGQGDYGYTF. The nucleotide sequence reads as follows: TGTGCCATACGGGGACAGGGCGACTATGGCTACACCTTC.